These 17 T cell receptor beta chains were all obtained from the same sample, sequenced in a study of blood T cell repertoires in COVID-19 (dated by TCRdb to about 2020). The library was obtained by the immunoSEQ multiplex PCR assay. The source is immuneACCESS, and TCRdb retained only in-frame sequences with V and J called. Part of the clones is not carried over; for the studies checked, unresolved V genes explain less than half of this, and the remainder is unexplained. In all, the sample holds 150,000 to 200,000 clones, and approximately 86% of those were seen once. More than 6.5% of the sample is held by the ten biggest clonotypes. What was sequenced was peripheral blood. Receptors originate from a woman at least 80 years old in a cohort sampled during active or convalescent COVID-19.

The V call is TRBV11-3, the J call TRBJ2-3; 7 bases are shared with TRBD2. Germline trimming cut 1 base from V and 3 bases from J; bases unmatched to any gene: 7. The V gene's germline CDR1 is SGHNT and CDR2 YENEEA. The CDR3 runs 16 residues. The CDR3 nucleotides read TGTGCCAGCAGCTTAGGGCGCGGGAGAGGGACAGATACGCAGTATTTT. Its translation is CASSLGRGRGTDTQYF.

This clone was observed a few times. The rearrangement links TRBV5-6 to TRBJ1-2; maybe TRBD1 (6 bases). CDR3 length equals 14 residues. From germline, CDR1 is SGHDT and CDR2 YYEEEE. Trimming stripped 5 bases from V and 3 bases from J, with 14 bases between. The CDR3 bases are TGTGCCAGCAGACGCAGGGGCTGGGACTATGGCTACACCTTC. Residues: CASRRRGWDYGYTF.

This chain links TRBV5-8 with TRBJ1-4, with D perhaps TRBD1 (6 bases). The CDR3 sequence is 15 residues long. CDR1 SGHTS and CDR2 YDEGEE come from the germline V gene. The germline V and J ends were trimmed by 3 bases and 2 bases, with 11 bases remaining between them. Here the CDR3 reads CASSSYRVTNEKLFF. The CDR3 DNA is TGTGCCAGCAGCTCGTACAGGGTTACTAATGAAAAACTGTTTTTT.

This chain connects TRBV5-1 to TRBJ2-1, with 12 nucleotides matching TRBD2. The CDR3 sequence is 18 residues long. CDR1 is SGHRS and CDR2 is YFSETQ in the germline V gene. Unmatched junction bases numbered 12, after V lost 0 bases and J lost 8 bases. In DNA form, the CDR3 reads TGCGCCAGCAGCTTGGCACTAGCGGGAGGATGGTTTGGCGATGAGCAGTTCTTC. The encoded protein is CASSLALAGGWFGDEQFF.

The chain recombines TRBV5-1 with TRBJ1-1, with 10 bases identical to TRBD1. The CDR3 has 15 amino acids. J lost 11 bases, V lost 0 bases, and 10 bases had no gene match. Per the germline V gene, CDR1 is SGHRS and CDR2 is YFSETQ. CDR3 sequence (DNA): TGCGCCAGCAGCTTGGGGGGACAGGGGCCCCAAGAGGCTTTCTTT. Its translation is CASSLGGQGPQEAFF.

The J gene is TRBJ1-1, the V gene TRBV3-1 (or the pseudogene TRBV3-2); maybe TRBD1 (5 bases). The CDR3 totals 18 residues. The germline gives CDR1 LGHDT, CDR2 YNNKEL (reference sequence). The V gene lost 0 bases and the J gene lost 3 bases, with 20 bases spanning the gap. CDR3 nucleotide sequence: TGTGCCAGCAGCCAAGATCCAGGGAACGGCAGAGTCGACACTGAAGCTTTCTTT. Translating gives CASSQDPGNGRVDTEAFF.

This clone showed up just a few times. CDR3 sequence reads: CASGREAGGYEQYF. In nucleotides, the CDR3 is TGTGCCAGCGGCCGGGAAGCGGGGGGCTACGAGCAGTACTTC. This chain connects TRBV5-8 to TRBJ2-7; 9 nucleotides line up with TRBD2. V shed 7 bases, J shed 3 bases, and the junction held 8 bases outside the gene matches. Per germline, CDR1 SGHTS and CDR2 YDEGEE. CDR3 length equals 14 residues.

This chain links TRBV30 with TRBJ1-5, with D unresolved. Germline CDR1 GTSNPN, CDR2 SVGIG (reference sequence). Trimming pared 3 bases from V and 9 bases from J, leaving 18 bases between. The CDR3 sequence is 14 residues long. CDR3 region: CAWRAAGGFSPQHF. CDR3 in DNA: TGTGCCTGGAGGGCCGCCGGAGGGTTCTCGCCCCAGCATTTT.

In its sample, this clone was seen once. The CDR3 reads CASSEPDPGTGGKMKQFF. The DNA of the CDR3 is TGTGCCAGCAGTGAACCTGATCCAGGGACAGGGGGCAAAATGAAGCAGTTCTTC. The chain links TRBV6-1 to TRBJ2-1, with 12 positions matching TRBD1. In germline, CDR1 is MNHNS, CDR2 SASEGT. The CDR3 runs to 18 residues. The V gene end was trimmed by 2 bases and the J gene end by 11 bases; junction bases not matched to a gene: 16.

The rearrangement links TRBV6-9 to TRBJ1-5; maybe TRBD1 (6 bases). CDR3 size: 15 residues. Germline values: CDR1 MNHGY, CDR2 SVAAGI. The V end was cut by 7 bases, the J end by 4 bases, with 17 bases between. CDR3 protein: CASISRDTKNQPQHF. CDR3 nucleotides: TGTGCCAGCATTTCAAGGGACACCAAAAATCAGCCCCAGCATTTT.

V usage is TRBV5-1 and J usage is TRBJ1-2; D may be TRBD1 (6 bases). CDR1 SGHRS and CDR2 YFSETQ come from the germline V gene. The CDR3 sequence is 14 residues long. V lost 0 bases and J 7 bases, leaving 13 bases between the germline ends. In DNA, the CDR3 is TGCGCCAGCAGCTTGGATCTGGGGGCCGGTGGCTACACCTTC. Protein product: CASSLDLGAGGYTF.

The chain recombines TRBV3-1 (or the pseudogene TRBV3-2) with TRBJ2-3, with unresolved D. The CDR3 loop spans 17 amino acids. Germline CDR1 LGHDT, CDR2 YNNKEL (reference sequence). The V gene lost 3 bases and the J gene lost 3 bases, with 19 bases spanning the gap. The CDR3 DNA sequence: TGTGCCAGCAGCCACTTTTGGATAACGGTCGGGACAGATACGCAGTATTTT. Translated: CASSHFWITVGTDTQYF.

The chain has TRBV11-2 and TRBJ2-7, with 11 bases that match TRBD2. Germline V gives CDR1 SGHAT, CDR2 FQNNGV. The J segment lost 0 bases and the V segment lost 1 base, leaving 2 bases of the junction unmatched. The CDR3 is 16 residues long. CDR3 region: CASSLVAGGLSYEQYF. CDR3 nucleotide sequence: TGTGCCAGCAGCTTAGTAGCGGGGGGGCTCTCCTACGAGCAGTACTTC.

This chain joins TRBV30 and TRBJ2-1; TRBD1 aligns across 10 bases. The CDR3 has 14 amino acids. The germline V gene encodes CDR1 GTSNPN and CDR2 SVGIG (reference sequence). Trimming cost V 2 bases and J 15 bases; bases outside gene matches: 13. The CDR3 loop reads CAWSLGRDRGVLFF. In DNA, the CDR3 is TGTGCCTGGAGTCTGGGAAGGGACAGGGGAGTGTTGTTCTTC.

The chain joins TRBV14 to TRBJ1-1; D is uncertain. Trimming took off 0 bases at V and 0 bases at J, with 14 bases between the two ends. CDR1 is SGHDN and CDR2 is FVKESK in the germline V gene. This CDR3 comprises 17 residues. The CDR3 loop reads CASSQDFGEVVNTEAFF. The CDR3 nucleotides are TGTGCCAGCAGCCAAGATTTCGGGGAGGTGGTGAACACTGAAGCTTTCTTT.

The V gene is TRBV19, the J gene TRBJ2-1; tentatively, D is TRBD2 (6 bases). V lost 3 bases and J lost 4, with 13 bases in between. Germline assignment: CDR1 LNHDA and CDR2 SQIVND (reference sequence). The CDR3 totals 15 residues. DNA for the CDR3: TGTGCCAGTAGTATCGAGGGCGGGGTTTACAATGAGCAGTTCTTC. This gives the protein CASSIEGGVYNEQFF. Complete variable domain (other parts from reference TRBV19 and TRBJ2-1): DGGITQSPKYLFRKEGQNVTLSCEQNLNHDAMYWYRQDPGQGLRLIYYSQIVNDFQKGDIAEGYSVSREKKESFPLTVTSAQKNPTAFYLCASSIEGGVYNEQFFGPGTRLTVL.

The chain combines TRBV10-2 with TRBJ2-1, with 9 bases fitting TRBD1. Germline CDR1 reads WSHSY; CDR2 reads SAAADI. The CDR3 covers 14 residues. The trim removed 6 bases at V and 5 bases at J, leaving 5 bases unmatched. CDR3 DNA: TGCGCCAGCAGGGCGGGACAGGGCCACAATGAGCAGTTCTTC. It yields the protein CASRAGQGHNEQFF.